The rows below give T cell receptor beta chains drawn from one sample of a study of OX40 agonist ivuxolimab in advanced cancers. Repertoires were generated with immunoSEQ multiplex PCR, while TCRdb's copy carries only in-frame clones and drops some. In the table there are about 62,000 clones, 85% to 95% of which are singletons. This specimen was CD4+ or CD8+ T cells sorted from blood, taken in a trial of the OX40 agonist ivuxolimab. All receptors come from an adult with an advanced solid tumor such as melanoma, head and neck, liver or kidney cancer. CDR3s include the opening cysteine and the closing phenylalanine or tryptophan. Clone size is not always given. Where it is, it says once, few, many or a class for expanded clones.

J: TRBJ2-1; V: TRBV7-6; size: once; CDR3: CASSLPPGLAQSSYNEQFF
J: TRBJ2-3; V: TRBV15; size: -; CDR3: CATSRDRTDTQYF
J: TRBJ2-7; V: TRBV4-3; size: -; CDR3: CASSQELTPHEQYF
J: TRBJ2-6; V: TRBV6-5; size: -; CDR3: CASRKTSGANVLTF
J: TRBJ1-4; V: TRBV2; size: -; CDR3: CASRAPGGNEKLFF
J: TRBJ1-5; V: TRBV7-2; size: -; CDR3: CASSLYLGHPVGNQPQHF
J: TRBJ2-1; V: TRBV14; size: -; CDR3: CASSQVTSGFYNEQFF
J: TRBJ2-7; V: TRBV7-2; size: -; CDR3: CASSLAMTGGADEQYF
J: TRBJ2-2; V: TRBV27; size: -; CDR3: CASSLHDYSGELFF
J: TRBJ2-1; V: TRBV11-2; size: -; CDR3: CASSLDGNRADEQFF
J: TRBJ2-7; V: TRBV7-6; size: -; CDR3: CASSPGGTDEQYF
J: TRBJ1-1; V: TRBV7-9; size: -; CDR3: CASSLVSGVVVEAFF
J: TRBJ1-1; V: TRBV9; size: -; CDR3: CASSVEPDMNTEAFF
J: TRBJ2-3; V: TRBV19; size: -; CDR3: CASSIQLMSADTQYF
J: TRBJ2-7; V: TRBV28; size: -; CDR3: CASSFRTVSHEQYF
J: TRBJ1-5; V: TRBV2; size: -; CDR3: CASRSSLRGNQPQHF
J: TRBJ1-1; V: TRBV7-9; size: -; CDR3: CASSLGSTEAFF
J: TRBJ2-7; V: TRBV11-2; size: -; CDR3: CASSLEVAGAYEQYF
J: TRBJ2-7; V: TRBV4-1; size: -; CDR3: CASSGTGTAYEQYF
J: TRBJ2-7; V: TRBV29-1; size: -; CDR3: CSVQGTPLDEISGRINEQYF
J: TRBJ2-2; V: TRBV7-8; size: -; CDR3: CASSMTSGKNTGELFF
J: TRBJ2-7; V: TRBV29-1; size: -; CDR3: CSASGGGLTTYEQYF
J: TRBJ1-2; V: TRBV4-1; size: -; CDR3: CASSQDAQTNYGYTF
J: TRBJ1-1; V: TRBV15; size: -; CDR3: CATSRGTGPYTEAFF
J: TRBJ1-1; V: TRBV5-1; size: -; CDR3: CASSLGRGGTEAFF
J: TRBJ1-1; V: TRBV25-1; size: -; CDR3: CASSATGLGNTEAFF
J: TRBJ1-5; V: TRBV13; size: -; CDR3: CASSLGTRGVRQPQHF
J: TRBJ2-5; V: TRBV11-2; size: -; CDR3: CASSPGVGSETQYF
J: TRBJ2-1; V: TRBV5-1; size: -; CDR3: CASSLSGPHNEQFF
J: TRBJ2-7; V: TRBV6-1; size: -; CDR3: CASVATGVTYEQYF
J: TRBJ1-1; V: TRBV19; size: -; CDR3: CASSLAGTGMTEAFF
J: TRBJ2-3; V: TRBV15; size: few; CDR3: CATSRGDSSTDTQYF
J: TRBJ2-1; V: TRBV11-3; size: -; CDR3: CASSLEGQGNEQFF
J: TRBJ2-1; V: TRBV28; size: -; CDR3: CASSANNEQFF
J: TRBJ2-7; V: TRBV27; size: -; CDR3: CASSLGPPTGEQYF
J: TRBJ2-7; V: TRBV28; size: -; CDR3: CASSPDRHGSYEQYF
J: TRBJ2-3; V: TRBV19; size: -; CDR3: CASTAGEGRTDTQYF
J: TRBJ2-7; V: TRBV6-5; size: -; CDR3: CASSEGRQMQYF
J: TRBJ2-3; V: TRBV7-6; size: once; CDR3: CASSGDTDTQYF
J: TRBJ2-7; V: TRBV7-9; size: -; CDR3: CASSGNTGTGGYEQYF
J: TRBJ2-2; V: TRBV27; size: -; CDR3: CASSFMGGELFF
J: TRBJ2-7; V: TRBV28; size: -; CDR3: CASSHNYEQYF
J: TRBJ2-7; V: TRBV6-6; size: -; CDR3: CASSYVLAGSSYEQYF
J: TRBJ2-7; V: TRBV11-3; size: -; CDR3: CASSTRDRDYEQYF
J: TRBJ2-1; V: TRBV5-1; size: -; CDR3: CASSPGLAEWGDEQFF
J: TRBJ2-7; V: TRBV4-1; size: once; CDR3: CASSQAEYESYEQYF
J: TRBJ2-7; V: TRBV7-2; size: -; CDR3: CASSLSTVGLSYEQYF
J: TRBJ1-2; V: TRBV6-1; size: -; CDR3: CASSESTGGFGGYTF
J: TRBJ1-1; V: TRBV7-6; size: -; CDR3: CASSLAHLQGNTEAFF
J: TRBJ2-3; V: TRBV7-6; size: -; CDR3: CASSLAAPASGATDTQYF
J: TRBJ1-6; V: TRBV12-5; size: -; CDR3: CASGLVQGSVGVLHF
J: TRBJ2-1; V: TRBV7-7; size: -; CDR3: CASSLGLAAYNEQFF
J: TRBJ2-5; V: TRBV11-3; size: -; CDR3: CASSLEQRGPETQYF
J: TRBJ2-6; V: TRBV4-3; size: -; CDR3: CASSQDWVLANVLTF
J: TRBJ2-4; V: TRBV4-2; size: -; CDR3: CASSEQREWPRGYF